This T cell receptor (beta chain) was found in a study of CD8 T cells in Susac syndrome. Germline CDR1 is MDHEN and CDR2 is SYDVKM. The CDR3 has 16 amino acids. Trimming left V 6 bases short and J 0 bases short, with 12 bases between. An input of about 0.5 to 1 ug of RNA was subjected to reverse transcription using random hexamers. Using its own MiXCR run on the immunoSEQ multiplex PCR reads, TCRdb lists one record per CDR3 protein. The sample consists of 350,000 to 550,000 distinct CDR3 sequences, approximately 89% of them appearing once. Sequencing of TCR beta was performed on blood CD8+ T cells and on blood CD4+ T cells.

The sample consisted of CD8+ T cells from PBMCs. The chain is built from TRBV28 and TRBJ2-6; D remains unclear. The source of this sequence is a human donor with multiple sclerosis. DNA of the CDR3: TGTGCCAGCAGCGTCTCCATATTCTCTGGGGCCAACGTCCTGACTTTC. Translating it yields CASSVSIFSGANVLTF. Complete variable domain (other parts from reference TRBV28 and TRBJ2-6): DVKVTQSSRYLVKRTGEKVFLECVQDMDHENMFWYRQDPGLGLRLIYFSYDVKMKEKGDIPEGYSVSREKKERFSLILESASTNQTSMYLCASSVSIFSGANVLTFGAGSRLTVL.